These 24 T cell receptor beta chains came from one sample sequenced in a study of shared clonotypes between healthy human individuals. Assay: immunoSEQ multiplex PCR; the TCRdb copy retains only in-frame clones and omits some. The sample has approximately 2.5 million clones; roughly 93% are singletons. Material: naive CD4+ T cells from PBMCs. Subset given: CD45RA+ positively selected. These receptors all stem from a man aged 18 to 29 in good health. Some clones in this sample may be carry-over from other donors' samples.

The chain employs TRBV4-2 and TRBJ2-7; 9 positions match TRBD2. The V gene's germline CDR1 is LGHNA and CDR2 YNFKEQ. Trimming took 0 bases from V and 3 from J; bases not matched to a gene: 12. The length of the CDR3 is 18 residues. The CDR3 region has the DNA TGTGCCAGCAGCCAAGATTGGGGCGGTAGCGGGAGCTTCTACGAGCAGTACTTC. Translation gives CASSQDWGGSGSFYEQYF.

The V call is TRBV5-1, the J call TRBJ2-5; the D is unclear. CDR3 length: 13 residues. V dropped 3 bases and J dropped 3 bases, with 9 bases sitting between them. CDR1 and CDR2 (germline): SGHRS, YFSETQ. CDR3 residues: CASSSTSKETQYF. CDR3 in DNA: TGCGCCAGCAGCTCCACCTCCAAAGAGACCCAGTACTTC.

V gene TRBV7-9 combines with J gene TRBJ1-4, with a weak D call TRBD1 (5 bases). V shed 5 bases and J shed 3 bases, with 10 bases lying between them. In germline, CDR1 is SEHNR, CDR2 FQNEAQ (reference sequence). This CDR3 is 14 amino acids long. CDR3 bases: TGTGCCAGCAGCCCAGGGCTGGCTAATGAAAAACTGTTTTTT. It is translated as CASSPGLANEKLFF.

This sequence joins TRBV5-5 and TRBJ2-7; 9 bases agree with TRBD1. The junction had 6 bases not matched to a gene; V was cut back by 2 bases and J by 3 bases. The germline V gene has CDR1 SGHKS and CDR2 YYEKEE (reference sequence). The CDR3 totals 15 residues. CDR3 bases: TGTGCCAGCAGCTTAACGGGACAGGGACTCTACGAGCAGTACTTC. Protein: CASSLTGQGLYEQYF.

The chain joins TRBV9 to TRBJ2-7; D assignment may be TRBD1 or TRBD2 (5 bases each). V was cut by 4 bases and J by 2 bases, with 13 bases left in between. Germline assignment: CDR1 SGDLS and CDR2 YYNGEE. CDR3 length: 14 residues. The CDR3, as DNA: TGTGCCAGCAGCTCCTGGGACGGAACCTACGAGCAGTACTTC. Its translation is CASSSWDGTYEQYF.

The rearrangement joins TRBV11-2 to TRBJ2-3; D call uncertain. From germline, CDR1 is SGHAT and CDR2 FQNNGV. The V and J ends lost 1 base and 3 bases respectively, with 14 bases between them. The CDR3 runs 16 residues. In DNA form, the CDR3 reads TGTGCCAGCAGCTTAGGTGTGTCCGGCTGGACAGATACGCAGTATTTT. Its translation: CASSLGVSGWTDTQYF.

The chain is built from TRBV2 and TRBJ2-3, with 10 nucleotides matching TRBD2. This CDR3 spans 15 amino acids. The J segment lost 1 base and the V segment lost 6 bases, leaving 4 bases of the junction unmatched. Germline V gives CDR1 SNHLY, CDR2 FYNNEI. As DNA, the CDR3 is TGTGCCAGCAGATCTAGCGGGGGTGGCACAGATACGCAGTATTTT. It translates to CASRSSGGGTDTQYF.

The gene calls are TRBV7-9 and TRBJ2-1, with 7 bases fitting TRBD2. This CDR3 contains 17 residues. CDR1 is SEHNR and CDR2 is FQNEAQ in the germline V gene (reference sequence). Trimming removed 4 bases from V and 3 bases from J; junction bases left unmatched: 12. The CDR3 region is CASSSTKAGRIYNEQFF. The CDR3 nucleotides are TGTGCCAGCAGCTCCACAAAAGCGGGGCGGATCTACAATGAGCAGTTCTTC.

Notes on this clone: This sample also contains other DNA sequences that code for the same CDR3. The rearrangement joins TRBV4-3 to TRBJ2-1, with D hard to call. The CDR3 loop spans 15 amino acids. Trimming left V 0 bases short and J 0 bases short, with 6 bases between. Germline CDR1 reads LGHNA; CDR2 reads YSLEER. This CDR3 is CASSQDLSSYNEQFF. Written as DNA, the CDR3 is TGCGCCAGCAGCCAAGATCTTAGCTCCTACAATGAGCAGTTCTTC.

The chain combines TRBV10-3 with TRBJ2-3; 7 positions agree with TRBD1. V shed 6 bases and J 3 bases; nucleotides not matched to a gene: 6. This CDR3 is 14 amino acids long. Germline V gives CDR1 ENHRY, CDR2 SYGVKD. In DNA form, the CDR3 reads TGTGCCATCAGACAGGGGATACGTACAGATACGCAGTATTTT. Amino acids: CAIRQGIRTDTQYF.

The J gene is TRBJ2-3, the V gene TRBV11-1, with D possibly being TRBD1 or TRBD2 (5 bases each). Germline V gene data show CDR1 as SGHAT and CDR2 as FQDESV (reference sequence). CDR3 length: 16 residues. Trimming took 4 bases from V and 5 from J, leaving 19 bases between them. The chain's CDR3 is CASSYGTTLRKDTQYF. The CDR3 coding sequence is TGTGCCAGCAGCTACGGGACCACCCTCAGGAAAGATACGCAGTATTTT. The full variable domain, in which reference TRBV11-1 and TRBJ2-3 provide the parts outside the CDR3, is EAEVAQSPRYKITEKSQAVAFWCDPISGHATLYWYRQILGQGPELLVQFQDESVVDDSQLPKDRFSAERLKGVDSTLKIQPAELGDSAMYLCASSYGTTLRKDTQYFGPGTRLTVL.

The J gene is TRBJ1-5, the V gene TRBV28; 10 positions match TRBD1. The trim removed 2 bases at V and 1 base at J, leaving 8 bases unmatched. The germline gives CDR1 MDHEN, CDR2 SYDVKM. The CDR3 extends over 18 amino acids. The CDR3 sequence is CASSLPSRDRGSNQPQHF. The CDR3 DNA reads TGTGCCAGCAGTTTACCCTCCCGGGACAGGGGAAGCAATCAGCCCCAGCATTTT.

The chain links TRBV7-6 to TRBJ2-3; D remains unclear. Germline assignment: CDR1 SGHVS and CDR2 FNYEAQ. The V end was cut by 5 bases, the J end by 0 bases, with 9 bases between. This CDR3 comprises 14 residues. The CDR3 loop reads CASSPRPSTDTQYF. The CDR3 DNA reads TGTGCCAGCAGCCCCAGGCCTAGCACAGATACGCAGTATTTT.

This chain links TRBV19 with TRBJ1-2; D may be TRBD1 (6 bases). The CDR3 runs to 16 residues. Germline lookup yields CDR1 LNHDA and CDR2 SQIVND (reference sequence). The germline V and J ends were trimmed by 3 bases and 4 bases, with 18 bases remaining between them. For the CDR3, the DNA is TGTGCCAGTAGTATCCGGCCAGGGGAGGGAGGCTATGGCTACACCTTC. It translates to CASSIRPGEGGYGYTF.

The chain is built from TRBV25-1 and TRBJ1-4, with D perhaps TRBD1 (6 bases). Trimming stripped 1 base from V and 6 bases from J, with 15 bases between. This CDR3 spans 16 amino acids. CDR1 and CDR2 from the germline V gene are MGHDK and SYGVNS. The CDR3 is CASSELGGRVDEKLFF. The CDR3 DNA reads TGTGCCAGCAGTGAATTGGGGGGGCGAGTGGATGAAAAACTGTTTTTT.

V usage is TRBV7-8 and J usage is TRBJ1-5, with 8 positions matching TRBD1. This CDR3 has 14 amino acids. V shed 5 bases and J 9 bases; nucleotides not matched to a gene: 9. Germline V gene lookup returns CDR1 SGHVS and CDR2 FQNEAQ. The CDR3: CASSMTGAGAPQHF. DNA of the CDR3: TGTGCCAGCAGCATGACAGGGGCCGGGGCGCCCCAGCATTTT.

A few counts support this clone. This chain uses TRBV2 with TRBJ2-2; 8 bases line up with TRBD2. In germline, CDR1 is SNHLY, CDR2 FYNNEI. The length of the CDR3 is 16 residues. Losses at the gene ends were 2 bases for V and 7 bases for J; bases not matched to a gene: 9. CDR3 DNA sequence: TGTGCCAGCAGTGAATCGGGACTAGATGGAGGCGGGGAGCTGTTTTTT. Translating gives CASSESGLDGGGELFF.

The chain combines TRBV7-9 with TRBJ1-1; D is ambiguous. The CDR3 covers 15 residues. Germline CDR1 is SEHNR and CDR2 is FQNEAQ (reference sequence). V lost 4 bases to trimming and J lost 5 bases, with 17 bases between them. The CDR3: CASSSGYSEKTEAFF. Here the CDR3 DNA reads TGTGCCAGCAGCTCTGGTTATAGCGAGAAGACTGAAGCTTTCTTT.

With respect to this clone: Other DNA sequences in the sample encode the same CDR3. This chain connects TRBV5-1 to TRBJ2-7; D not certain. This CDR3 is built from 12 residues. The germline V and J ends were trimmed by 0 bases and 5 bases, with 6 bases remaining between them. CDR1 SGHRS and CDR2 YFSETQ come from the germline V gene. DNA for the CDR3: TGCGCCAGCAGCTTGGAGAGAAACGAGCAGTACTTC. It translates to CASSLERNEQYF. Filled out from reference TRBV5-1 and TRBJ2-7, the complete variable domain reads KAGVTQTPRYLIKTRGQQVTLSCSPISGHRSVSWYQQTPGQGLQFLFEYFSETQRNKGNFPGRFSGRQFSNSRSEMNVSTLELGDSALYLCASSLERNEQYFGPGTRLTVT.

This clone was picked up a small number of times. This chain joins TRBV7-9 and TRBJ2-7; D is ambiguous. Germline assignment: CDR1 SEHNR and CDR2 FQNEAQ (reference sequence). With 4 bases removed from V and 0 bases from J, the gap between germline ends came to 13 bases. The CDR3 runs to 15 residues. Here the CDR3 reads CASSSSERTSYEQYF. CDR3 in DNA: TGTGCCAGCAGCTCATCAGAGCGTACCTCCTACGAGCAGTACTTC.

The CDR3 loop is CASSLVTGSGTEAFF. The CDR3 nucleotides read TGCGCCAGCAGCTTGGTGACAGGGTCAGGAACTGAAGCTTTCTTT. This chain connects TRBV5-1 to TRBJ1-1, with 7 positions matching TRBD1. Trimming at V came to 0 bases and at J to 5 bases, leaving 7 bases not matched to a gene. There are 15 residues in the CDR3. Germline V gene lookup returns CDR1 SGHRS and CDR2 YFSETQ.

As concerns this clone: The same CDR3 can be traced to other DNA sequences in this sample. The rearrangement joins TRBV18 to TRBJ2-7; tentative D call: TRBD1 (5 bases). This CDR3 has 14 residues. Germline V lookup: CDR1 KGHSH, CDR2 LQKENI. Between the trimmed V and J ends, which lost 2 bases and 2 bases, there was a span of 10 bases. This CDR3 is CASSPSQGPYEQYF. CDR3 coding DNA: TGTGCCAGCTCACCATCCCAGGGTCCCTACGAGCAGTACTTC.

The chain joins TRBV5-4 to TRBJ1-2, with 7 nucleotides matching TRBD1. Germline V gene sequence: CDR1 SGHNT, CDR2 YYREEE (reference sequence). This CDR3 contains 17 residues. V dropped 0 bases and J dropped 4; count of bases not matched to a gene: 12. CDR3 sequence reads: CASSLALPGQNFYGYTF. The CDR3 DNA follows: TGTGCCAGCAGCTTGGCCCTCCCGGGACAGAATTTCTATGGCTACACCTTC.

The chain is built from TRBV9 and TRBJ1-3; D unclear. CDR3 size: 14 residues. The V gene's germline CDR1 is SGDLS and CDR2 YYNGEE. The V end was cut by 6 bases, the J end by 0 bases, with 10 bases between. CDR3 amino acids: CASNKGISGNTIYF. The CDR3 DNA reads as TGTGCCAGCAATAAGGGTATCTCTGGAAACACCATATATTTT.